This T cell receptor beta chain was found in a study of post-analysis software for immune sequencing data. Whole-study context: Included courses were relapsing-remitting and secondary progressive multiple sclerosis; progressive-relapsing multiple sclerosis was also included. General study findings and limits: Compared with controls, patients had more of about 5 TRBV segments, including TRBV5-6, TRBV5-1 and TRBV20-1. Controls significantly exceeded multiple sclerosis patients in normalized Chao1 diversity.

This clonotype was seen more than once but under ten times. Its specificity is unknown. CDR3 length: 16 residues. Germline CDR1 reads KGHSH; CDR2 reads LQKENI. V lost 3 bases to trimming and J lost 2 bases, with 15 bases between them. Unique molecular identifiers tagged the TCR beta cDNA libraries. The T cell input of about 1 to 10 million gave a few hundred thousand cDNA molecules. Via MiXCR, TCRdb re-called the PCR reads, giving one row per CDR3 protein. The repertoire holds about 820,000 distinct CDR3 sequences, with around 53% as singletons. The rearrangement links TRBV18 to TRBJ2-3, with D possibly TRBD2 on 5 matching bases. The receptor was derived from a girl aged 5 to 17 with multiple sclerosis. The sequencing sample was made of blood. CDR3 DNA sequence: TGTGCCAGCTCACCTTTCGCGGGCGGACCCACAGATACGCAGTATTTT. This encodes CASSPFAGGPTDTQYF.